This record covers a single TCR beta chain. This sample is drawn from a study of preoperative IRX-2 immunotherapy in early breast cancer. Treatment noted: preoperative locoregional IRX-2 cytokine immunotherapy. Patients received preoperative, locoregional IRX-2 cytokine immunotherapy in a phase Ib study. The V end was cut by 10 bases, the J end by 5 bases, with 18 bases between. The CDR3 has 13 amino acids. Germline assignment: CDR1 SNHLY and CDR2 FYNNEI. Sequenced by immunoSEQ multiplex PCR; TCRdb stores in-frame clones only, minus some. The repertoire includes around 29,000 clones, 90% of them detected once, and 9.8% sits in the top ten.

The receptor comes from a human donor with breast cancer. The sample was collected from a patient treated with IRX-2 immunotherapy. The chain combines TRBV2 with TRBJ2-7; maybe TRBD1 (5 bases). CDR3 sequence: CATTTVEANEQYF. CDR3 DNA: TGTGCCACTACGACAGTAGAGGCCAACGAGCAGTACTTC. Full variable domain (rest looked up from reference TRBV2 and TRBJ2-7): EPEVTQTPSHQVTQMGQEVILRCVPISNHLYFYWYRQILGQKVEFLVSFYNNEISEKSEIFDDQFSVERPDGSNFTLKIRSTKLEDSAMYFCATTTVEANEQYFGPGTRLTVT.